This TCR beta chain was found in a study of blood T cell repertoires in COVID-19. Germline V gene lookup returns CDR1 LGHNA and CDR2 YNFKEQ. This CDR3 contains 19 residues. V dropped 0 bases and J dropped 0 bases, with 18 bases sitting between them. Assay used: immunoSEQ multiplex PCR; TCRdb lists only in-frame clones, some missing. There are 150,000 to 200,000 clones in the sample; 80% to 90% occur only once, and 14% lies in the top ten. This receptor was identified in a man aged 25 to 40 with active or convalescent COVID-19. This chain joins TRBV4-2 and TRBJ2-1; D possibly corresponds to TRBD1 (5 bases). Sequencing input: peripheral blood. This CDR3 reads CASSQEKGQHLSSYNEQFF. The CDR3 DNA reads as TGTGCCAGCAGCCAAGAAAAGGGGCAGCATCTTAGCTCCTACAATGAGCAGTTCTTC.